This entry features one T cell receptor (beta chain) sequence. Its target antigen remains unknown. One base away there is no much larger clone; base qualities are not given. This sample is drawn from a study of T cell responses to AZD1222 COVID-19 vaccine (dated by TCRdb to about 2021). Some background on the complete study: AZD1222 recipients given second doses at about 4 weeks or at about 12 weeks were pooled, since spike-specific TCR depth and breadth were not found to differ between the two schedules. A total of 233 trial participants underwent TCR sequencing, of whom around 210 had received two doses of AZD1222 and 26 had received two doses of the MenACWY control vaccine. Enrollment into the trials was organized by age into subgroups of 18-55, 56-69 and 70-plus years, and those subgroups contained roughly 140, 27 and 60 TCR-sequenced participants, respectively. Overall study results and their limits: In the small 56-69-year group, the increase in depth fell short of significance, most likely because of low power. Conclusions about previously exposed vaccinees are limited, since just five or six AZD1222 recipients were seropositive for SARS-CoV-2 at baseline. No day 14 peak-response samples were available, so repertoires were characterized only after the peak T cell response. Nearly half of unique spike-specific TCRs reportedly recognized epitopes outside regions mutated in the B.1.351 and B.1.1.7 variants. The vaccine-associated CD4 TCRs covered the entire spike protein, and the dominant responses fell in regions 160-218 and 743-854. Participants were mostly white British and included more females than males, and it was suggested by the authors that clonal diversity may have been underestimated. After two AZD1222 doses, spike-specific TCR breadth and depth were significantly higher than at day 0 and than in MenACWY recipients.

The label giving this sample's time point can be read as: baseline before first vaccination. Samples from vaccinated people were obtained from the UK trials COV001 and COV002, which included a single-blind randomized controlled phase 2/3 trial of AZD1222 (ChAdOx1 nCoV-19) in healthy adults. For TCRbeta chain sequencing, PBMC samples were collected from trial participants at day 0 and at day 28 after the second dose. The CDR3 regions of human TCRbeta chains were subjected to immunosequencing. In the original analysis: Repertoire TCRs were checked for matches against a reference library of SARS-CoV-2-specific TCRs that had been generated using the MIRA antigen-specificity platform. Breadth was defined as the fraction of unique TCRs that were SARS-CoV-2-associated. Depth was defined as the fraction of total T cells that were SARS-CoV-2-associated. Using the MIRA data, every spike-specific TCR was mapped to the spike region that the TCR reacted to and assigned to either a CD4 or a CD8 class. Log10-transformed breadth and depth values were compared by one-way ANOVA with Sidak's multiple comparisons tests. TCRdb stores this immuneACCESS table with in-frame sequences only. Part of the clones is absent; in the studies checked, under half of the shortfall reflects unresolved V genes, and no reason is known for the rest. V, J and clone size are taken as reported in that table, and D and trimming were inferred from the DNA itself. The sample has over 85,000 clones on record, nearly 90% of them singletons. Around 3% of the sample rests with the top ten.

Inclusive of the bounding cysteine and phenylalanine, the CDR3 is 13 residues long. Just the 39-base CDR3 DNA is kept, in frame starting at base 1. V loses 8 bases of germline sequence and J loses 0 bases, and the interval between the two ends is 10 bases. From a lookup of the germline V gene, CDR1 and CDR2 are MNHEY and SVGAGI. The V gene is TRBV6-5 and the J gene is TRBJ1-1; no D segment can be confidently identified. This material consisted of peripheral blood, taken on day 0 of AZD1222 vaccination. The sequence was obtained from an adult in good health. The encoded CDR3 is CASCVRVNTEAFF. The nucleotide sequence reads TGTGCCAGCTGCGTTAGGGTGAACACTGAAGCTTTCTTT.